A single sample is the source of the 16 T cell receptor beta chains below, sequenced in a study of blood T cell repertoires in COVID-19. Data came from immunoSEQ multiplex PCR; TCRdb stores just in-frame clones and leaves some out. The sample has more than 70,000 clones, over 70% seen once. Sequenced material: peripheral blood. The receptors originated from a man aged 45 to 65 with active COVID-19.

CDR3 sequence: CATSSYNSPLHF. The DNA for the CDR3 is TGTGCCACGAGCTCCTATAATTCACCCCTCCACTTT. The chain has TRBV27 and TRBJ1-6; no firm D call. Between the trimmed V and J ends, which lost 10 bases and 0 bases, there was a span of 4 bases. Germline CDR1 is MNHEY and CDR2 is SMNVEV (reference sequence). The CDR3 covers 12 residues.

The chain combines TRBV4-2 with TRBJ2-7; TRBD1 matches at 8 bases. Germline V gives CDR1 LGHNA, CDR2 YNFKEQ. The CDR3 has 14 amino acids. The V gene end was trimmed by 1 base and the J gene end by 6 bases; junction bases not matched to a gene: 5. The CDR3 region is CASSQGPTGGEQYF. The CDR3 DNA is TGTGCCAGCAGCCAAGGGCCCACAGGGGGCGAGCAGTACTTC.

This clone was counted once. The gene calls are TRBV7-2 and TRBJ1-2, with 7 bases fitting TRBD1. Germline V gene data show CDR1 as SGHTA and CDR2 as FQGNSA. V lost 5 bases, J lost 6 bases, and 6 bases stayed unmatched. The CDR3 extends over 13 amino acids. CDR3 in amino acids: CASSQDRRNGYTF. The CDR3 region has the DNA TGTGCCAGCAGCCAGGACAGGAGAAATGGCTACACCTTC.

J is TRBJ2-5 and V is TRBV14, with TRBD2 matching over 8 bases. The CDR3 has 16 amino acids. V lost 5 bases and J lost 1; bases outside the gene matches: 9. The germline CDR1 and CDR2 sequences are SGHDN and FVKESK. CDR3: CASSFFFSGIQETQYF. CDR3 nucleotides: TGTGCCAGCAGCTTTTTCTTTAGCGGGATCCAAGAGACCCAGTACTTC.

This rearrangement joins TRBV3-1 (or the pseudogene TRBV3-2) to TRBJ2-1; 9 nucleotides align to TRBD2. Looked up from germline, CDR1 is LGHDT and CDR2 is YNNKEL (reference sequence). The CDR3 is 18 amino acids. Losses at the gene ends were 0 bases for V and 3 bases for J; bases not matched to a gene: 9. CDR3 sequence: CASSQDTSAGGIYNEQFF. In nucleotides, the CDR3 is TGTGCCAGCAGCCAAGATACTTCTGCGGGAGGGATCTACAATGAGCAGTTCTTC.

The rearrangement uses TRBV6-5 and TRBJ2-1; possible D gene TRBD2, 6 bases. The CDR3 runs 14 residues. V lost 0 bases and J lost 10, with 13 bases in between. Germline V gene sequence: CDR1 MNHEY, CDR2 SVGAGI. The CDR3 sequence is CASSYSYPRGEQFF. CDR3 sequence (DNA): TGTGCCAGCAGTTACTCATACCCTCGGGGGGAGCAGTTCTTC.

The gene calls are TRBV2 and TRBJ1-6; TRBD1 matches at 9 bases. The CDR3 is 15 residues long. The germline V gene encodes CDR1 SNHLY and CDR2 FYNNEI. V lost 8 bases and J lost 10; bases outside the gene matches: 12. The CDR3 nucleotides read TGTGCCAGCCGGGGACAGGGCTATGTCGGCTCACCCCTCCACTTT. Amino acid sequence: CASRGQGYVGSPLHF. Based on the CDR3 plus reference TRBV2 and TRBJ1-6, the full variable domain is EPEVTQTPSHQVTQMGQEVILRCVPISNHLYFYWYRQILGQKVEFLVSFYNNEISEKSEIFDDQFSVERPDGSNFTLKIRSTKLEDSAMYFCASRGQGYVGSPLHFGNGTRLTVT.

This chain connects TRBV11-2 to TRBJ2-3; 9 nucleotides line up with TRBD2. CDR1 is SGHAT, CDR2 FQNNGV, per germline. Trimming cost V 2 bases and J 5 bases; bases outside gene matches: 5. The CDR3 is made up of 15 amino acids. CDR3 in DNA: TGTGCCAGCAGCTTAAGGCGGGGGGGCGGAGATACGCAGTATTTT. It yields the protein CASSLRRGGGDTQYF.

The genes are TRBV29-1 and TRBJ2-7, with TRBD1 matching 7 bases. Germline V gene sequence: CDR1 SQVTM, CDR2 ANQGSEA. With V trimmed by 7 bases and J by 0 bases, 6 bases remained unmatched. This CDR3 is 13 amino acids long. Here the CDR3 DNA reads TGCAGCGCCGTGACAGGGACCTCCTACGAGCAGTACTTC. It yields the protein CSAVTGTSYEQYF.

The rearrangement joins TRBV7-7 to TRBJ1-1, with D unclear. The CDR3 consists of 13 residues. Germline V gene lookup returns CDR1 SSHAT and CDR2 FNYEAQ (reference sequence). V lost 11 bases and J lost 2, with 15 bases in between. This CDR3 is CAVSEAANTEAFF. The CDR3 bases are TGTGCCGTGTCCGAGGCAGCTAACACTGAAGCTTTCTTT. The full variable domain, rest sourced from reference TRBV7-7 and TRBJ1-1, is GAGVSQSPRYKVTKRGQDVTLRCDPISSHATLYWYQQALGQGPEFLTYFNYEAQPDKSGLPSDRFSAERPEGSISTLTIQRTEQRDSAMYRCAVSEAANTEAFFGQGTRLTVV.

The chain carries TRBV6-6 and TRBJ2-7; the D gene is possibly TRBD1 (6 bases). The germline V gene encodes CDR1 MNHNY and CDR2 SVGAGI (reference sequence). Trimming shortened V by 10 bases and J by 3 bases, and 13 bases separated the two germline ends. The CDR3 is 12 amino acids. For the CDR3, the DNA is TGTGCCATAAGCCCGACAGGCTACGAGCAGTACTTC. As protein: CAISPTGYEQYF.

The rearrangement uses TRBV18 and TRBJ2-6; D unclear. V was clipped by 3 bases and J by 0 bases, with 6 bases between them. The CDR3 spans 15 residues. The germline CDR1 and CDR2 sequences are KGHSH and LQKENI. CDR3 bases: TGTGCCAGCTCACCTTCCCTCTCTGGGGCCAACGTCCTGACTTTC. Translated: CASSPSLSGANVLTF. The full variable domain, its missing parts supplied by reference TRBV18 and TRBJ2-6, is NAGVMQNPRHLVRRRGQEARLRCSPMKGHSHVYWYRQLPEEGLKFMVYLQKENIIDESGMPKERFSAEFPKEGPSILRIQQVVRGDSAAYFCASSPSLSGANVLTFGAGSRLTVL.

CDR3 sequence: CASSYPDGTRFVSNQPQHF. As DNA, the CDR3 is TGTGCCAGCAGTTACCCTGATGGCACCCGATTTGTTAGCAATCAGCCCCAGCATTTT. V gene TRBV6-2 or TRBV6-3 combines with J gene TRBJ1-5; no clear D gene. CDR1 is MNHEY, CDR2 SVGEGT, per germline. Trimming removed 2 bases at V and 0 bases at J, with 20 bases between. CDR3 length equals 19 residues.

This rearrangement joins TRBV5-6 to TRBJ2-5; 9 bases agree with TRBD1. Looked up from germline, CDR1 is SGHDT and CDR2 is YYEEEE. With 4 bases clipped from V and 1 base from J, the junction kept 5 bases outside the gene matches. The CDR3 has 15 amino acids. For the CDR3, the DNA is TGTGCCAGCAGCCAGGACAGGGGCCTCCAAGAGACCCAGTACTTC. This sequence encodes CASSQDRGLQETQYF.

The chain has TRBV5-1 and TRBJ2-7; 7 bases match TRBD1. From germline, CDR1 is SGHRS and CDR2 YFSETQ. The CDR3 has 17 residues. V shed 0 bases and J 1 base; nucleotides not matched to a gene: 10. Here the CDR3 reads CASSLAVAGGFSYEQYF. In DNA form, the CDR3 reads TGCGCCAGCAGCTTGGCCGTCGCAGGGGGTTTTTCCTACGAGCAGTACTTC.

The chain joins TRBV4-3 to TRBJ1-5; D is possibly TRBD1 (6 bases). Germline V gene data show CDR1 as LGHNA and CDR2 as YSLEER. V shed 0 bases and J shed 5 bases, with 17 bases lying between them. CDR3 length: 17 residues. DNA of the CDR3: TGCGCCAGCAGCCAAGATCGAAGCGGCAGGGGCTATCAGCCCCAGCATTTT. Protein: CASSQDRSGRGYQPQHF.